What follows is one TCR beta chain and its context. The CDR3 contains 11 residues. With 5 bases removed from V and 15 bases from J, the gap between germline ends came to 14 bases. Per germline, CDR1 SNHLY and CDR2 FYNNEI. These data belong to a study of blood T cell repertoires in COVID-19. Across the study: PBMCs, B-cell-depleted T cells, or T cells provided the cDNA or gDNA that made up the material.

The authors' processing: From reference gene primer amplification, estimates of nucleated cell counts were derived. Sequenced by immunoSEQ multiplex PCR; TCRdb stores in-frame clones only, minus some. The V and J calls and clone size come from that table; D and trimming were worked out from the DNA. This repertoire shows over 20,000 clones, 80% to 90% found once; its top ten account for approximately 9.8%. This chain uses TRBV2 with TRBJ2-1; a possible D gene is TRBD1 (6 bases). This TCR derives from a man in his 70s with acute or convalescent COVID-19. Material for sequencing was peripheral blood. CDR3 sequence reads: CASSLQGIAFF. CDR3 nucleotides: TGTGCCAGCAGTCTACAGGGTATCGCGTTCTTC.